This TCR beta chain was observed in a study of CD8+CD57+ T cells in acquired aplastic anemia. About the study: Recorded DNA amounts for sorted CD4+ and CD8+ cells had an average of approximately 2.9 ug. Overall study results and limits: Roughly 30 CD8+ CDR3 sequences occurred in both the patients and the controls. CD8+ Simpson's diversity did not differ significantly between patients and controls.

Note on this clonotype: Antigen specificity is unknown.

It was genomic DNA that served as the template for profiling TCR beta VDJ and CDR3. TCRdb analysed the reads with MiXCR anew, one entry per CDR3 protein. This sample has around 170,000 distinct CDR3 sequences; approximately 48% occur once, and the top ten carry over 7.5%. Per germline, CDR1 ENHRY and CDR2 SYGVKD. V was trimmed by 2 bases and J by 1 base, leaving 14 bases between them. The CDR3 is 16 amino acids. The patients chosen for sequencing had shown expansion of CD8+CD57+ cells (detected by flow cytometry). Blood samples were obtained from patients who had received no prior therapy. This clonotype was obtained from a human donor with aplastic anemia. The chain is built from TRBV10-3 and TRBJ2-5, with a possible D match to TRBD1 (5 bases). What was sequenced was sorted CD4+, CD8+, or CD8+CD57+ T cells (not recorded which) from PBMCs. The CDR3 loop is CAISEGAKAFQETQYF. CDR3 nucleotides: TGTGCCATCAGTGAGGGGGCCAAAGCCTTCCAAGAGACCCAGTACTTC.